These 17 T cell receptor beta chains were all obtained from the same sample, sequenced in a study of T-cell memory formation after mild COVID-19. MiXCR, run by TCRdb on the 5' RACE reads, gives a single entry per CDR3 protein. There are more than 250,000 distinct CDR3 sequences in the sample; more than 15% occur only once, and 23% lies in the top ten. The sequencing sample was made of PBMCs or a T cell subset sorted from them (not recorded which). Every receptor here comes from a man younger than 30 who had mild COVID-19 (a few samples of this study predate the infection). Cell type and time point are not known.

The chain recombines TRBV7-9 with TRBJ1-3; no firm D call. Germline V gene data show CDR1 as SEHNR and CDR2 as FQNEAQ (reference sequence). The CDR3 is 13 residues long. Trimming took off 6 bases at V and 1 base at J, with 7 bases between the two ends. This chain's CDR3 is CASRMESGNTIYF. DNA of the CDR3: TGTGCCAGCAGGATGGAGTCTGGAAACACCATATATTTT.

The CDR3 bases are TGTGCCAGCAGTTCCAGCATAGGGAACACCGGGGAGCTGTTTTTT. Translation gives CASSSSIGNTGELFF. The chain has TRBV7-6 and TRBJ2-2, with unresolved D. The CDR3 runs 15 residues. The germline CDR1 and CDR2 sequences are SGHVS and FNYEAQ. Between the trimmed V and J ends, which lost 6 bases and 1 base, there was a span of 12 bases.

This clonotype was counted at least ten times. The CDR3 sequence is CASSEGLGRDAFF. Here the CDR3 DNA reads TGTGCCAGCAGTGAGGGTCTTGGCAGGGATGCGTTCTTC. This chain connects TRBV6-1 to TRBJ2-1, with D tentatively TRBD1 (5 bases). The CDR3 is made up of 13 amino acids. V was pared by 3 bases and J by 15 bases, with 18 bases between. Germline V gene sequence: CDR1 MNHNS, CDR2 SASEGT.

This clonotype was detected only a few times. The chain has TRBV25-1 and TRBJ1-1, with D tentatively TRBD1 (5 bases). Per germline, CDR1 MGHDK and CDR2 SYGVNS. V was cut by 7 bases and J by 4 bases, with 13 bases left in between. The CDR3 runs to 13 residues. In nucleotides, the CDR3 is TGTGCCAGCACCACGACGGGGGGCACTGAAGCTTTCTTT. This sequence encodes CASTTTGGTEAFF.

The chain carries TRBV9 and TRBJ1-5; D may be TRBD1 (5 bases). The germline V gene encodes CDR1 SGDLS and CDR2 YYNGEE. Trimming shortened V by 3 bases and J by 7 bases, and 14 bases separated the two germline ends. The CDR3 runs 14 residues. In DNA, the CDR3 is TGTGCCAGCAGCGAAGGCTCCGGGGGACAGCCCCAGCATTTT. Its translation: CASSEGSGGQPQHF.

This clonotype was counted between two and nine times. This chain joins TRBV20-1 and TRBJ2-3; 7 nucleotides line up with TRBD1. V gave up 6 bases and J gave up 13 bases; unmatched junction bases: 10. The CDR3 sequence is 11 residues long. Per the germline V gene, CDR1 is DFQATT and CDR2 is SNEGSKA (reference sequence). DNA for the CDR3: TGCAGTGCAATTAGACAGGGAGAGAAGTATTTT. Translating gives CSAIRQGEKYF.

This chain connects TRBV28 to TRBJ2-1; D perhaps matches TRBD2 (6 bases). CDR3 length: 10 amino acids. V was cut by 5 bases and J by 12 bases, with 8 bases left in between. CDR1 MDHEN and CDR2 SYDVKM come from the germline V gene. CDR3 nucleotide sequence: TGTGCCAGCAGTGGGGGGAGGCAGTTCTTC. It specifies CASSGGRQFF. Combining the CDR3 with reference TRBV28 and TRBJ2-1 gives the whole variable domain DVKVTQSSRYLVKRTGEKVFLECVQDMDHENMFWYRQDPGLGLRLIYFSYDVKMKEKGDIPEGYSVSREKKERFSLILESASTNQTSMYLCASSGGRQFFGPGTRLTVL.

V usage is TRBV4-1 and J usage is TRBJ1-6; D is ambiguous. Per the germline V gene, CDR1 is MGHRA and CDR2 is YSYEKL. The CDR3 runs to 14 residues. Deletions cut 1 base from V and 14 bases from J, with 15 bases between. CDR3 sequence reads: CASSQVPGRESLHF. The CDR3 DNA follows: TGCGCCAGCAGCCAAGTCCCGGGGAGGGAATCCCTCCACTTT.

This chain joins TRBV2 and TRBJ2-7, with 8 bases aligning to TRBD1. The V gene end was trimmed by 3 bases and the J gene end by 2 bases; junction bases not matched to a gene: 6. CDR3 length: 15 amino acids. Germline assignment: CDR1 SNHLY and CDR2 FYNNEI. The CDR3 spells CASSEGQGAPYEQYV. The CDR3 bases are TGTGCCAGCAGTGAGGGTCAGGGGGCCCCCTACGAGCAGTACGTC.

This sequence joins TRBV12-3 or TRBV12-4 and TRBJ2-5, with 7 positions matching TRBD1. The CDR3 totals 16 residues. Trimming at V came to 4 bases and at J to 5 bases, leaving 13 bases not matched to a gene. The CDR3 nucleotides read TGTGCCAGCAGTTCATCTAACACAGGGGTTCCGGAGACCCAGTACTTC. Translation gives CASSSSNTGVPETQYF.

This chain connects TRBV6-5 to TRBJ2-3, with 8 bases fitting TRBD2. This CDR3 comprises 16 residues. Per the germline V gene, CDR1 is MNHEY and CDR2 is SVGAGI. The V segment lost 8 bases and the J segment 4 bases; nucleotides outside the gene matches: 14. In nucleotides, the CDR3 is TGTGCCAGCGGACAACCGGGACTAGACGCTTCAGATACGCAGTATTTT. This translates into CASGQPGLDASDTQYF.

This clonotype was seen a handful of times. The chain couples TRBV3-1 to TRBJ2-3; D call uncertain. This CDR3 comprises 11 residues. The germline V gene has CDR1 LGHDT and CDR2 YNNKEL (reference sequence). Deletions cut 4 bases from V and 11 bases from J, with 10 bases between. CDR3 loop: CASSPSSRQYF. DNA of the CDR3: TGTGCCAGCAGCCCCTCCTCCAGGCAGTATTTT.

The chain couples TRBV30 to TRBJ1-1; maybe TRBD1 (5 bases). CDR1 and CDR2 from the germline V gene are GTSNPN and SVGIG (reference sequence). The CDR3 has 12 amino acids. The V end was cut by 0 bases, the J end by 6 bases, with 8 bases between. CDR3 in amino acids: CAWSVGGAEAFF. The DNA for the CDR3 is TGTGCCTGGAGTGTAGGAGGGGCTGAAGCTTTCTTT.

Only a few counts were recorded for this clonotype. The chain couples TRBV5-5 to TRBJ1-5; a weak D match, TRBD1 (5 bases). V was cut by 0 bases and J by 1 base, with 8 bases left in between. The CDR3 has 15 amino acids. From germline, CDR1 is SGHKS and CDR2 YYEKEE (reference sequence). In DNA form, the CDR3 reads TGTGCCAGCAGCTTGGGGTCAGGGAGCAATCAGCCCCAGCATTTT. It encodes CASSLGSGSNQPQHF.

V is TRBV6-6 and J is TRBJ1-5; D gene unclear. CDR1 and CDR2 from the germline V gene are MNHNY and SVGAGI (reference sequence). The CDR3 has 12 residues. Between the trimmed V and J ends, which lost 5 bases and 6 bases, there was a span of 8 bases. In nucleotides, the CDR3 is TGTGCCAGCAGTAGCGGTGGTCAGCCCCAGCATTTT. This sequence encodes CASSSGGQPQHF.

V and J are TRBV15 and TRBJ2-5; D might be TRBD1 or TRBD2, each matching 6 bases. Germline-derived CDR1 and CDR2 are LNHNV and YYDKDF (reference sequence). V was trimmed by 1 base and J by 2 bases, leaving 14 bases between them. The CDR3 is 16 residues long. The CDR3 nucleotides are TGTGCCACCAGCAGAGGGGGGGCCGAGTTACAAGAGACCCAGTACTTC. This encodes CATSRGGAELQETQYF.

CDR3 sequence: CASSQEHTGELFF. The CDR3 nucleotides are TGCGCCAGCAGCCAAGAACACACCGGGGAGCTGTTTTTT. The rearrangement links TRBV4-1 to TRBJ2-2; the D is unclear. V was trimmed by 0 bases and J by 3 bases, leaving 2 bases between them. The CDR3 runs 13 residues. CDR1 is MGHRA, CDR2 YSYEKL, per germline.